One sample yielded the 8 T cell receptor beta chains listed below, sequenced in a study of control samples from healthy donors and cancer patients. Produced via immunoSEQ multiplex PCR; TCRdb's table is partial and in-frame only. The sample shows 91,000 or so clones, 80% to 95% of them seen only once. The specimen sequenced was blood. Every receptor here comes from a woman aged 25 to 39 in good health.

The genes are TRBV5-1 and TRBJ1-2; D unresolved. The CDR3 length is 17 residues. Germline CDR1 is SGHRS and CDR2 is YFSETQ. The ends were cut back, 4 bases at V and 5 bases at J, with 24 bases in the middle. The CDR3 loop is CASSKSAADYSVYGYTF. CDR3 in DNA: TGCGCCAGCAGCAAATCGGCGGCCGATTACTCCGTTTATGGCTACACCTTC.

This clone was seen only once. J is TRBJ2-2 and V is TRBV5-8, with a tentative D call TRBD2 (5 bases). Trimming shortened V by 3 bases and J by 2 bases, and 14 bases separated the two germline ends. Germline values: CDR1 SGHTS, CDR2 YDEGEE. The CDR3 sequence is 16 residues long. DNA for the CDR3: TGTGCCAGCAGCTCGTATGGACGGGGAAACACCGGGGAGCTGTTTTTT. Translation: CASSSYGRGNTGELFF.

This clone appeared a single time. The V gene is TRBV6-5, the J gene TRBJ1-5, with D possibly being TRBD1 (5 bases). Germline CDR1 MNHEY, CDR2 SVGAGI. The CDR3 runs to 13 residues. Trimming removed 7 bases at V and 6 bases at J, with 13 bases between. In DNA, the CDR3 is TGTGCCAGCAAGGAAGGGGTTGGTCAGCCCCAGCATTTT. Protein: CASKEGVGQPQHF.

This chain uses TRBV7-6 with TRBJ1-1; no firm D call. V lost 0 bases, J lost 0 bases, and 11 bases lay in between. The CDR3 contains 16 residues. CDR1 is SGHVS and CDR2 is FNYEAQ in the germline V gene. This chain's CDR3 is CASSLAGPGVNTEAFF. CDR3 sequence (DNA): TGTGCCAGCAGCTTAGCTGGGCCCGGGGTGAACACTGAAGCTTTCTTT.

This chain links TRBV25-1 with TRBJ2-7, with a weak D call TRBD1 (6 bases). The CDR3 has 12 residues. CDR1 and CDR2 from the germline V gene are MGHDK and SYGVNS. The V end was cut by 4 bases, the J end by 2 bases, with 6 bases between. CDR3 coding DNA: TGTGCCAGCAGTGGGGACACCTACGAGCAGTACTTC. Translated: CASSGDTYEQYF.

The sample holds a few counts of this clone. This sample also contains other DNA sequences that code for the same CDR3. CDR3 sequence (DNA): TGTGCCAGCAGCCAAGCCGGTGAAGCTTTCTTT. Translating it yields CASSQAGEAFF. The chain is built from TRBV3-1 (or the pseudogene TRBV3-2) and TRBJ1-1; no definite D call. The CDR3 has 11 amino acids. The V and J ends lost 1 base and 7 bases respectively, with 4 bases between them. Germline lookup yields CDR1 LGHDT and CDR2 YNNKEL (reference sequence).

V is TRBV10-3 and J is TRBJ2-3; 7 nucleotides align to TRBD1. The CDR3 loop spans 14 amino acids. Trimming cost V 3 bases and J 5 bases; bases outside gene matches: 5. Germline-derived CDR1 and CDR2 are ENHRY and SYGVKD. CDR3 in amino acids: CAISDETGKDTQYF. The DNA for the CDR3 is TGTGCCATCAGTGACGAGACAGGGAAAGATACGCAGTATTTT.

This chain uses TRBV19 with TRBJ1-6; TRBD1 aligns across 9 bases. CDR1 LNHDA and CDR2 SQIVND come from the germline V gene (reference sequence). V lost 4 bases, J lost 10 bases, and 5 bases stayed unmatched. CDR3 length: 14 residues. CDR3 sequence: CASSTTGGKSPLHF. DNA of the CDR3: TGTGCCAGTAGTACTACAGGGGGCAAATCACCCCTCCACTTT.